The source of this TCR beta chain is a study of cytomegalovirus exposure and HLA in healthy donors. About the research overall: Sequencing of around 200 million T cells in an earlier analysis found 100 million to 140 million unique TCR beta sequences.

Amplification used 60 Vbeta primers and 13 Jbeta primers. Assay used: immunoSEQ multiplex PCR; TCRdb lists only in-frame clones, some missing. Found here are about 140,000 clones, 70% of them singletons; the top ten hold 1.5% to 2%. Overall study results and limits: The authors later found most CMV-associated TCR beta chains appeared HLA-restricted. A list of 164 TCR beta chains associated with cytomegalovirus was given.

There are 14 residues in the CDR3. Germline V gene sequence: CDR1 KGHSH, CDR2 LQKENI. Unmatched junction bases numbered 3, after V lost 5 bases and J lost 0 bases. There are a few counts of this clone. Its target is not known. The sample consisted of PBMCs. This sequence joins TRBV18 and TRBJ2-7, with 8 bases that match TRBD2. The receptor comes from a woman aged 25-40 years in good health and CMV-seronegative. CDR3 amino acids: CASSTGLVSYEQYF. Written as DNA, the CDR3 is TGTGCCAGCTCAACGGGACTAGTCTCCTACGAGCAGTACTTC.